This entry lists 14 T cell receptor beta chains sequenced from one sample in a study of T-cell reconstitution after alpha-beta-depleted transplantation in children. Preparing the TCRbeta library involved the use of unique molecular identifiers. TCRdb passed the PCR reads through MiXCR, listing each CDR3 protein once. The data contain around 600,000 distinct CDR3 sequences, roughly 17% of them singletons. The material was PBMCs from the stem cell graft donor, obtained from the stem cell graft. The receptors stem from a human donor who donated a stem cell graft to a child with acute myeloid leukemia.

This rearrangement joins TRBV6-1 to TRBJ2-3, with D perhaps TRBD2 (6 bases). The V end lost 8 bases, the J end lost 6 bases, and 24 bases lay between the germline ends. Germline loops: CDR1 MNHNS, CDR2 SASEGT. This CDR3 has 16 amino acids. The chain's CDR3 is CASQMGGGLARDTQYF. DNA of the CDR3: TGTGCCAGCCAAATGGGGGGAGGTCTCGCCCGGGATACGCAGTATTTT.

This clonotype was recorded at least ten times. The CDR3 spells CASSLAGGVQAFF. The CDR3 DNA reads TGCGCCAGCAGCTTGGCTGGGGGAGTACAAGCTTTCTTT. V is TRBV5-1 and J is TRBJ1-1, with TRBD1 as a possible D gene (5 bases). The ends were cut back, 0 bases at V and 9 bases at J, with 12 bases in the middle. The germline V gene encodes CDR1 SGHRS and CDR2 YFSETQ. The CDR3 has 13 amino acids.

This clonotype was seen a few times. This chain links TRBV5-1 with TRBJ2-5; no firm D call. The CDR3 contains 14 residues. Trimming took 2 bases from V and 1 from J, leaving 9 bases between them. CDR1 is SGHRS and CDR2 is YFSETQ in the germline V gene. CDR3 residues: CASSLARFQETQYF. In nucleotides, the CDR3 is TGCGCCAGCAGCTTAGCACGATTCCAAGAGACCCAGTACTTC.

The chain couples TRBV15 to TRBJ1-5; 7 positions match TRBD1. Losses at the gene ends were 0 bases for V and 5 bases for J; bases not matched to a gene: 4. Germline assignment: CDR1 LNHNV and CDR2 YYDKDF (reference sequence). This CDR3 spans 15 amino acids. The CDR3 loop is CATSREGGLYQPQHF. In nucleotides, the CDR3 is TGTGCCACCAGCAGAGAAGGGGGCCTGTATCAGCCCCAGCATTTT.

The table lists this clonotype with a count of one. The V call is TRBV20-1, the J call TRBJ1-2; D may be TRBD1 (5 bases). V shed 5 bases and J shed 5 bases, with 9 bases lying between them. Germline values: CDR1 DFQATT, CDR2 SNEGSKA (reference sequence). The CDR3 runs 11 residues. The CDR3: CSAQTAYGYTF. The CDR3 region has the DNA TGCAGTGCTCAGACAGCTTATGGCTACACCTTC.

This sequence joins TRBV18 and TRBJ1-4; D is perhaps TRBD1 (6 bases). CDR1 is KGHSH, CDR2 LQKENI, per germline. The CDR3 runs 14 residues. Trimming cost V 3 bases and J 4 bases, with 9 bases left between them. The DNA of the CDR3 is TGTGCCAGCTCACCGACAGGAAATAATGAAAAACTGTTTTTT. It yields the protein CASSPTGNNEKLFF. Full variable domain (remainder filled in from reference TRBV18 and TRBJ1-4): NAGVMQNPRHLVRRRGQEARLRCSPMKGHSHVYWYRQLPEEGLKFMVYLQKENIIDESGMPKERFSAEFPKEGPSILRIQQVVRGDSAAYFCASSPTGNNEKLFFGSGTQLSVL.

The chain couples TRBV5-1 to TRBJ2-1; the D gene could be TRBD1 or TRBD2 (5 bases each). The CDR3 sequence is 16 residues long. Trimming removed 7 bases from V and 1 base from J, with 18 bases in between. Looked up from germline, CDR1 is SGHRS and CDR2 is YFSETQ. CDR3 residues: CASGDPREGSYNEQFF. Written as DNA, the CDR3 is TGCGCCAGCGGGGACCCCAGGGAAGGGTCCTACAATGAGCAGTTCTTC.

The rearrangement links TRBV25-1 to TRBJ2-7; a possible D gene is TRBD2 (5 bases). The V gene's germline CDR1 is MGHDK and CDR2 SYGVNS. The CDR3 runs to 11 residues. V was shortened by 7 bases and J by 1 base, with 5 bases between the two germline ends. CDR3 in amino acids: CASTGSYEQYV. CDR3 in DNA: TGTGCCAGCACGGGGTCCTACGAGCAGTACGTC.

This clonotype was seen repeatedly, ten times or more. The J gene is TRBJ1-1, the V gene TRBV20-1; D gene unclear. V lost 0 bases and J lost 3, with 2 bases in between. The CDR3 runs to 11 residues. Germline V gene data show CDR1 as DFQATT and CDR2 as SNEGSKA (reference sequence). The CDR3 bases are TGCAGTGCTAGAGAGGACACTGAAGCTTTCTTT. Translation: CSAREDTEAFF.

This chain's CDR3 is CSATRGQGNTEAFF. CDR3 DNA sequence: TGCAGTGCTACCCGAGGACAGGGGAACACTGAAGCTTTCTTT. The genes are TRBV20-1 and TRBJ1-1, with 8 bases lining up with TRBD1. J gave up 1 base and V 4 bases, and 5 bases lay outside the gene matches. The CDR3 runs 14 residues. From germline, CDR1 is DFQATT and CDR2 SNEGSKA (reference sequence).

This clonotype was recorded many times. CDR3 loop: CSAGTGGPYEQYF. Written as DNA, the CDR3 is TGCAGTGCGGGGACAGGCGGGCCCTACGAGCAGTACTTC. This chain joins TRBV20-1 and TRBJ2-7, with 8 bases aligning to TRBD1. The V gene end was trimmed by 6 bases and the J gene end by 2 bases; junction bases not matched to a gene: 6. CDR1 is DFQATT and CDR2 is SNEGSKA in the germline V gene (reference sequence). The CDR3 has 13 residues.

The chain uses TRBV7-2 and TRBJ2-2; D is perhaps TRBD1 (6 bases). CDR3 size: 16 residues. V shed 5 bases and J shed 1 base, with 14 bases lying between them. Germline V lookup: CDR1 SGHTA, CDR2 FQGNSA. In DNA form, the CDR3 reads TGTGCCAGCAGCCACGGGACATACCAGAACACCGGGGAGCTGTTTTTT. Translated: CASSHGTYQNTGELFF. Drawing the rest from reference TRBV7-2 and TRBJ2-2, the complete variable domain is GAGVSQSPSNKVTEKGKDVELRCDPISGHTALYWYRQSLGQGLEFLIYFQGNSAPDKSGLPSDRFSAERTGGSVSTLTIQRTQQEDSAVYLCASSHGTYQNTGELFFGEGSRLTVL.

This chain links TRBV4-3 with TRBJ2-1, with D unclear. The V gene lost 0 bases and the J gene lost 10 bases, with 10 bases spanning the gap. Germline CDR1 reads LGHNA; CDR2 reads YSLEER. This CDR3 is built from 13 residues. The CDR3 loop reads CASSQDGRAEQFF. Written as DNA, the CDR3 is TGCGCCAGCAGCCAAGATGGTCGGGCCGAGCAGTTCTTC.

This clonotype was seen a handful of times. The chain links TRBV28 to TRBJ2-7, with 10 bases aligning to TRBD1. Germline CDR1 reads MDHEN; CDR2 reads SYDVKM. The CDR3 loop spans 14 amino acids. V dropped 7 bases and J dropped 2; count of bases not matched to a gene: 5. DNA for the CDR3: TGTGCCAGCACTACCGGGACAGGGGCCTACGAGCAGTACGTC. Encoded protein: CASTTGTGAYEQYV.